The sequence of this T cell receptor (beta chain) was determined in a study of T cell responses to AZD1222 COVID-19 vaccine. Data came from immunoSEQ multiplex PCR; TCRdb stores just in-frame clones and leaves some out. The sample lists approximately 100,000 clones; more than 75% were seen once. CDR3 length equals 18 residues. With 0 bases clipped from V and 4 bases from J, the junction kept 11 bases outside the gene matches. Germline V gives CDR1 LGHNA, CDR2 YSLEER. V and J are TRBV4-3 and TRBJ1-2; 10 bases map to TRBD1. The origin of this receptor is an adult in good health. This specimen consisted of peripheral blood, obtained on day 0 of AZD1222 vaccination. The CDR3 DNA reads TGCGCCAGCAGCCAAGATCTCGGGACAGGGGCCACTCTCTATGGCTACACCTTC. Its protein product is CASSQDLGTGATLYGYTF.